The present entry profiles one T cell receptor (beta chain) with its context. The antigen this receptor binds is unknown. No base qualities exist here, and no much larger clone lies one base off it. Library creation used the immunoSEQ multiplex PCR assay. Per the original workflow: A statistical classification framework was built to diagnose cytomegalovirus status from the catalog of TCR beta chain sequences. Not all clones reach the TCRdb copy of this immuneACCESS table, which keeps in-frame sequences only. Checked studies attribute under half of the gap to unresolved V genes and leave the rest unexplained. That table gives V, J and clone size, and the DNA gave D and trimming. The sample includes about 160,000 clones, with about 96% observed a single time. The top ten hold roughly 0.83% of the sample. The donors belonged to the validation cohort of over a hundred subjects, which was separate from the roughly 700-subject first cohort.

This entry belongs to a study of cytomegalovirus exposure and HLA in healthy donors (dated by TCRdb to about 2017). For the wider study: A later analysis indicated that the 90 to 150 validation repertoires were generated on the platform also employed for the 650 to 850 repertoires of the first cohort. The aim of the study was to test whether cataloging public T cell receptors could identify signatures of past pathogen exposure. Along with the 666-subject first cohort, a separate validation cohort of over 90 different subjects was used. To predict cytomegalovirus infection status, the study combined high-throughput TCR immunosequencing, statistical association of individual TCRs with disease status, and machine learning. Overall results and qualifications from the work: In both the original and validation cohorts, the classifier was reported to diagnose cytomegalovirus status with high specificity and sensitivity. Across donors, most TCR sequences were observed very rarely, whereas some public TCRs were present in many individuals. A later analysis had no HLA typing for the validation cohort, so co-occurrence there was scored across all 110 or so repertoires. In the study, 150 to 200 TCR beta chains were listed as associated with cytomegalovirus. It was suggested by the authors that the approach could potentially be generalized to other disease states and immunological phenotypes. In vitro tests confirmed that three of the cytomegalovirus-associated TCR beta chains recognize cytomegalovirus antigens. In a later analysis, TCRs clustered in the first cohort were found to also tend to co-occur in the roughly 110 validation repertoires, with roughly 93% of cluster scores above 0.

The sample comprised PBMCs. The clonotype comes from a woman aged 18-30 years in good health and CMV-seronegative.

The CDR3 amino acid sequence is: CASSLVAGGGKTQYF. The DNA reads as follows: TGCGCCAGCAGCTTGGTGGCAGGGGGCGGGAAGACCCAGTACTTC. The V and J genes are TRBV5-1 and TRBJ2-5; 8 middle bases align to TRBD1. Trimmed from V: 0 bases; trimmed from J: 6 bases; junction bases lacking a gene match: 7. Its CDR3 holds 15 amino acids, cysteine through phenylalanine. Just the 45-base CDR3 DNA is kept, in frame starting at base 1. CDR1 and CDR2 are read off the germline V gene as SGHRS and YFSETQ.